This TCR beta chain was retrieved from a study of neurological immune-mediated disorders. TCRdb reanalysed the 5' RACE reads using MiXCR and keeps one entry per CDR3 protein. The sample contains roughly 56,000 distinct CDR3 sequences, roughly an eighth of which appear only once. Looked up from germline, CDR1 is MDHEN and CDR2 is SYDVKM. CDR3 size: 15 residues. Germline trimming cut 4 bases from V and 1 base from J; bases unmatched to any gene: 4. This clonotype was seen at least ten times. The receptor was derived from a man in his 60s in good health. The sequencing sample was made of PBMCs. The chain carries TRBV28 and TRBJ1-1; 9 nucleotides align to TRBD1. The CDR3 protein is CASSSPQGANTEAFF. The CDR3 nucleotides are TGTGCCAGCAGTTCTCCACAGGGGGCGAACACTGAAGCTTTCTTT.